These 26 T cell receptor beta chains came from one sample sequenced in a study of blood T cell repertoires in COVID-19. TCRdb's copy holds only in-frame clones and misses some; the assay was immunoSEQ multiplex PCR. The sample comprises about 360,000 clones, approximately 80% of which are singletons, and around 1.1% rests with the top ten. Material for sequencing was peripheral blood. The source is a human donor with acute or convalescent COVID-19. The donor label of this sample is uncertain.

The V call is TRBV11-3, the J call TRBJ2-5; D is uncertain. Germline V gene sequence: CDR1 SGHNT, CDR2 YENEEA. The CDR3 runs to 13 residues. Deletions cut 1 base from V and 1 base from J, with 4 bases between. The CDR3 DNA is TGTGCCAGCAGCTTAGTCTTCCAAGAGACCCAGTACTTC. This translates into CASSLVFQETQYF. The whole variable domain, remainder taken from reference TRBV11-3 and TRBJ2-5, is EAGVVQSPRYKIIEKKQPVAFWCNPISGHNTLYWYLQNLGQGPELLIRYENEEAVDDSQLPKDRFSAERLKGVDSTLKIQPAELGDSAVYLCASSLVFQETQYFGPGTRLLVL.

This clone came up a few times. The rearrangement links TRBV6-1 to TRBJ1-2, with a possible D match to TRBD1 (5 bases). CDR3 length: 19 residues. Trimming took 4 bases from V and 1 from J, leaving 25 bases between them. Germline CDR1 MNHNS, CDR2 SASEGT. The CDR3 region has the DNA TGTGCCAGCAGTGTTCGGCCCCCCCCCAACCAGGGCCTTAACTATGGCTACACCTTC. It specifies CASSVRPPPNQGLNYGYTF.

The V call is TRBV14, the J call TRBJ1-2; D is unresolved. CDR3 length: 13 residues. Germline V CDR1 and CDR2: SGHDN, FVKESK. Between the trimmed V and J ends, which lost 0 bases and 4 bases, there was a span of 6 bases. The DNA of the CDR3 is TGTGCCAGCAGCCAAGATCTTCTCTATGGCTACACCTTC. This sequence encodes CASSQDLLYGYTF.

The chain employs TRBV5-8 and TRBJ1-6; D remains ambiguous. The CDR3 loop spans 12 amino acids. V dropped 4 bases and J dropped 7 bases, with 6 bases sitting between them. CDR1 is SGHTS and CDR2 is YDEGEE in the germline V gene. The CDR3 nucleotides read TGTGCCAGCAGCCGACTAAATTCACCCCTCCACTTT. Translating gives CASSRLNSPLHF.

This clone was seen just once. The V call is TRBV18, the J call TRBJ1-2, with TRBD1 as a possible D gene (5 bases). There are 13 residues in the CDR3. Trimming removed 3 bases from V and 4 bases from J, with 9 bases in between. Germline V gene sequence: CDR1 KGHSH, CDR2 LQKENI. The CDR3 region has the DNA TGTGCCAGCTCACCGGGCGGGACCTATGGCTACACCTTC. This encodes CASSPGGTYGYTF.

The chain employs TRBV6-5 and TRBJ1-1, with a weak D call TRBD1 (5 bases). CDR1 MNHEY and CDR2 SVGAGI come from the germline V gene. The germline V and J ends were trimmed by 0 bases and 1 base, with 12 bases remaining between them. The CDR3 totals 16 residues. The CDR3 here is CASSYSWGAPNTEAFF. CDR3 sequence (DNA): TGTGCCAGCAGTTACTCGTGGGGCGCCCCGAACACTGAAGCTTTCTTT.

The J gene is TRBJ1-2, the V gene TRBV6-6; D is undetermined. The CDR3 is made up of 13 amino acids. V lost 2 bases and J lost 4, with 8 bases in between. Germline V gives CDR1 MNHNY, CDR2 SVGAGI (reference sequence). The CDR3 nucleotides are TGTGCCAGCAGTTACGGGGAGATCTATGGCTACACCTTC. Translating it yields CASSYGEIYGYTF.

This clone was seen only a few times. This chain's CDR3 is CASSLESGAGGRSEAFF. The CDR3, as DNA: TGTGCCAGCAGCTTAGAAAGTGGGGCAGGGGGTCGCTCTGAAGCTTTCTTT. The chain combines TRBV7-6 with TRBJ1-1; 7 bases are a match to TRBD1. The CDR3 length is 17 residues. Germline lookup yields CDR1 SGHVS and CDR2 FNYEAQ. Trimming cost V 1 base and J 6 bases; bases outside gene matches: 14.

The chain employs TRBV7-8 and TRBJ1-1; 7 nucleotides match TRBD1. The V gene's germline CDR1 is SGHVS and CDR2 FQNEAQ. The CDR3 sequence is 16 residues long. After removal of 4 bases from V and 2 bases from J, the junction contained 10 bases not matched to a gene. CDR3 residues: CASSSYTGTVNTEAFF. The CDR3 nucleotides read TGTGCCAGCAGCTCATACACCGGGACAGTAAACACTGAAGCTTTCTTT.

The CDR3 here is CASSLALASTDTQYF. The CDR3 nucleotides read TGCGCCAGCAGCTTGGCTCTAGCGAGCACAGATACGCAGTATTTT. V is TRBV5-1 and J is TRBJ2-3; D may be TRBD2 (6 bases). The CDR3 has 15 amino acids. CDR1 is SGHRS and CDR2 is YFSETQ in the germline V gene. Trimming removed 0 bases at V and 0 bases at J, with 8 bases between.

This clone showed up just once. Different DNA sequences within this sample yield the same CDR3. The chain couples TRBV7-2 to TRBJ1-2, with TRBD1 matching over 7 bases. The ends lost 3 bases at V and 4 bases at J; junction bases unmatched: 2. The CDR3 sequence is 13 residues long. CDR1 is SGHTA and CDR2 is FQGNSA in the germline V gene. CDR3 bases: TGTGCCAGCAGCTTGTCAGGGGGCTATGGCTACACCTTC. Its translation: CASSLSGGYGYTF.

The chain employs TRBV4-2 and TRBJ2-7; no clear D gene. The V and J ends lost 0 bases and 3 bases respectively, with 6 bases between them. The CDR3 length is 13 residues. Germline lookup yields CDR1 LGHNA and CDR2 YNFKEQ. CDR3 DNA sequence: TGTGCCAGCAGCCAAGAGAACTACTACGAGCAGTACTTC. Protein sequence: CASSQENYYEQYF.

The chain couples TRBV2 to TRBJ1-2, with 7 bases fitting TRBD1. J lost 4 bases, V lost 6 bases, and 8 bases had no gene match. CDR1 is SNHLY and CDR2 is FYNNEI in the germline V gene. The CDR3 has 14 residues. CDR3 bases: TGTGCCAGCAGCTCCTGGACAGGACTCTATGGCTACACCTTC. This gives the protein CASSSWTGLYGYTF.

The J gene is TRBJ2-1, the V gene TRBV29-1; 7 positions agree with TRBD2. The junction had 4 bases not matched to a gene; V was cut back by 7 bases and J by 10 bases. The length of the CDR3 is 10 residues. Germline CDR1 is SQVTM and CDR2 is ANQGSEA. CDR3 nucleotide sequence: TGCAGCGGGTCTAGCGGCGAGCAGTTCTTC. It codes for CSGSSGEQFF.

The J gene is TRBJ1-3, the V gene TRBV30; the D gene is possibly TRBD1 (5 bases). The ends were cut back, 1 base at V and 0 bases at J, with 22 bases in the middle. This CDR3 region has 19 residues. In germline, CDR1 is GTSNPN, CDR2 SVGIG (reference sequence). The CDR3 reads CAWSDGGGTNTRSGNTIYF. In DNA, the CDR3 is TGTGCCTGGAGTGATGGGGGAGGCACCAACACGCGCTCTGGAAACACCATATATTTT. Combining the CDR3 with reference TRBV30 and TRBJ1-3 gives the whole variable domain SQTIHQWPATLVQPVGSPLSLECTVEGTSNPNLYWYRQAAGRGLQLLFYSVGIGQISSEVPQNLSASRPQDRQFILSSKKLLLSDSGFYLCAWSDGGGTNTRSGNTIYFGEGSWLTVV.

The J gene is TRBJ1-5, the V gene TRBV5-1, with D possibly TRBD1 on 5 matching bases. CDR3 size: 14 residues. Trimming stripped 1 base from V and 4 bases from J, with 9 bases between. Per germline, CDR1 SGHRS and CDR2 YFSETQ. DNA of the CDR3: TGCGCCAGCAGCTTGTGGGGGGGAAATCAGCCCCAGCATTTT. It is translated as CASSLWGGNQPQHF.

The rearrangement uses TRBV19 and TRBJ1-2; 9 nucleotides agree with TRBD1. The CDR3 extends over 12 amino acids. V trimming: 7 bases; J trimming: 6 bases; junction bases outside the gene matches: 3. Germline-derived CDR1 and CDR2 are LNHDA and SQIVND (reference sequence). The CDR3 nucleotides read TGTGCCAGTACCACAGGGGGCGATGGCTACACCTTC. It yields the protein CASTTGGDGYTF.

The rearrangement links TRBV18 to TRBJ2-5; 9 bases align to TRBD2. Germline trimming cut 3 bases from V and 5 bases from J; bases unmatched to any gene: 10. The germline V gene encodes CDR1 KGHSH and CDR2 LQKENI. CDR3 length: 16 amino acids. CDR3: CASSPHRASGVETQYF. The CDR3 DNA sequence: TGTGCCAGCTCACCTCATCGGGCTAGCGGGGTCGAGACCCAGTACTTC. The full variable domain, with the rest looked up from reference TRBV18 and TRBJ2-5, is NAGVMQNPRHLVRRRGQEARLRCSPMKGHSHVYWYRQLPEEGLKFMVYLQKENIIDESGMPKERFSAEFPKEGPSILRIQQVVRGDSAAYFCASSPHRASGVETQYFGPGTRLLVL.

This chain uses TRBV6-4 with TRBJ2-7; 8 positions agree with TRBD2. The J segment lost 5 bases and the V segment lost 7 bases, leaving 7 bases of the junction unmatched. Germline V lookup: CDR1 MRHNA, CDR2 SNTAGT. The CDR3 sequence is 13 residues long. The CDR3 sequence: CASKSGSADEQYF. Written as DNA, the CDR3 is TGTGCCAGCAAGAGCGGGAGTGCCGACGAGCAGTACTTC.

The rearrangement links TRBV20-1 to TRBJ2-3, with D possibly matching TRBD2 (6 bases). Trimming removed 8 bases at V and 4 bases at J, with 7 bases between. Germline V gene lookup returns CDR1 DFQATT and CDR2 SNEGSKA (reference sequence). This CDR3 has 10 residues. The CDR3 spells CSPGADTQYF. The CDR3 nucleotides read TGCAGTCCGGGGGCAGATACGCAGTATTTT.

Of note for this clone: Other nucleotide sequences from this sample produce the same CDR3. CDR3 nucleotides: TGTGCCAGCAGCGTAGCTGTGAACACTGAAGCTTTCTTT. This sequence encodes CASSVAVNTEAFF. The chain carries TRBV9 and TRBJ1-1, with unresolved D. Germline-derived CDR1 and CDR2 are SGDLS and YYNGEE. Trimming shortened V by 0 bases and J by 0 bases, and 3 bases separated the two germline ends. The CDR3 has 13 amino acids.

The V and J genes are TRBV4-2 and TRBJ2-5; 8 nucleotides align to TRBD2. The germline CDR1 and CDR2 sequences are LGHNA and YNFKEQ. The CDR3 runs 15 residues. V gave up 4 bases and J gave up 1 base; unmatched junction bases: 5. The CDR3 bases are TGTGCCAGCAGCCGGTCACTAGCGGCCCAAGAGACCCAGTACTTC. Translating it yields CASSRSLAAQETQYF.

This clone was found a few times. The CDR3 spells CASSMGTGYSNQPQHF. The CDR3 nucleotides read TGTGCCAGTAGTATGGGGACAGGCTATAGCAATCAGCCCCAGCATTTT. The V gene is TRBV19, the J gene TRBJ1-5, with 8 bases lining up with TRBD1. V was clipped by 3 bases and J by 0 bases; unmatched bases: 4. The CDR3 runs to 16 residues. The germline V gene encodes CDR1 LNHDA and CDR2 SQIVND (reference sequence).

The V call is TRBV6-6, the J call TRBJ1-5; TRBD1 might be the D (5 bases). Per the germline V gene, CDR1 is MNHNY and CDR2 is SVGAGI (reference sequence). V was clipped by 0 bases and J by 11 bases, with 8 bases between them. CDR3 size: 12 residues. The CDR3 is CASSYSRGAQHF. The CDR3 DNA follows: TGTGCCAGCAGTTACTCACGGGGGGCCCAGCATTTT.

V gene TRBV7-6 combines with J gene TRBJ1-5; D gene unclear. The CDR3 is 13 residues long. Germline CDR1 and CDR2: SGHVS and FNYEAQ. The V and J ends lost 5 bases and 7 bases respectively, with 12 bases between them. The CDR3 DNA reads as TGTGCCAGCAGCACCCGTGAGGGACAGCCCCAGCATTTT. The encoded protein is CASSTREGQPQHF.

V is TRBV7-8 and J is TRBJ1-2; no clear D gene. This CDR3 is 13 amino acids long. Germline loops: CDR1 SGHVS, CDR2 FQNEAQ. V dropped 0 bases and J dropped 2 bases, with 4 bases sitting between them. Here the CDR3 DNA reads TGTGCCAGCAGCTTAGCGGCCAACTATGGCTACACCTTC. Protein product: CASSLAANYGYTF.